The next 18 T cell receptor beta chains were all read from a single sample in a study of cytomegalovirus exposure and HLA in healthy donors. Primers: 60 Vbeta forward and 13 Jbeta reverse. The protocol was immunoSEQ multiplex PCR, while the TCRdb copy is restricted to in-frame clones and leaves out a portion. Of under 95,000 clones listed, roughly 78% are singletons. The sequenced sample was PBMCs. The receptors originated from a woman in her 40s in good health and CMV-seropositive.

The chain links TRBV5-6 to TRBJ2-3; D might be TRBD2 (5 bases). Trimming took off 0 bases at V and 5 bases at J, with 16 bases between the two ends. This CDR3 is 16 amino acids long. Germline V gene data show CDR1 as SGHDT and CDR2 as YYEEEE. This CDR3 reads CASSLGISRGIDTQYF. The CDR3 nucleotides read TGTGCCAGCAGCTTGGGTATTAGCCGGGGAATAGATACGCAGTATTTT. Variable domain in full (rest from reference TRBV5-6 and TRBJ2-3): DAGVTQSPTHLIKTRGQQVTLRCSPKSGHDTVSWYQQALGQGPQFIFQYYEEEERQRGNFPDRFSGHQFPNYSSELNVNALLLGDSALYLCASSLGISRGIDTQYFGPGTRLTVL.

There are a few counts of this clone. This chain uses TRBV11-3 with TRBJ2-7, with a weak D call TRBD1 (6 bases). Germline V gives CDR1 SGHNT, CDR2 YENEEA. This CDR3 comprises 14 residues. Trimming took 4 bases from V and 6 from J, leaving 16 bases between them. CDR3 protein: CASSSPQGWVEQYF. The CDR3 coding sequence is TGTGCCAGCAGCTCCCCCCAGGGGTGGGTCGAGCAGTACTTC. Supplemented by reference TRBV11-3 and TRBJ2-7, the full variable domain reads EAGVVQSPRYKIIEKKQPVAFWCNPISGHNTLYWYLQNLGQGPELLIRYENEEAVDDSQLPKDRFSAERLKGVDSTLKIQPAELGDSAVYLCASSSPQGWVEQYFGPGTRLTVT.

The CDR3 bases are TGTGCCAGCAGCCCGGGCACAGATACGCAGTATTTT. It specifies CASSPGTDTQYF. This rearrangement joins TRBV7-7 to TRBJ2-3; D ambiguous. CDR3 length: 12 residues. CDR1 SSHAT and CDR2 FNYEAQ come from the germline V gene (reference sequence). Trimming stripped 5 bases from V and 1 base from J, with 4 bases between.

V usage is TRBV7-3 and J usage is TRBJ2-3; 11 bases map to TRBD2. CDR1 SGHTA and CDR2 FQGTGA come from the germline V gene. The ends lost 5 bases at V and 6 bases at J; junction bases unmatched: 13. The CDR3 runs 17 residues. The CDR3 is CASSTQGSGGATDTQYF. DNA of the CDR3: TGTGCCAGCAGCACCCAAGGTAGCGGGGGGGCGACTGATACGCAGTATTTT.

This clone turned up a few times. The J gene is TRBJ1-3, the V gene TRBV7-9, with D uncertain. The CDR3 length is 11 residues. Germline V gene data show CDR1 as SEHNR and CDR2 as FQNEAQ (reference sequence). V was pared by 3 bases and J by 7 bases, with 4 bases between. Written as DNA, the CDR3 is TGTGCCAGCAGCTTCGTGAACACCATATATTTT. It specifies CASSFVNTIYF. Supplemented by reference TRBV7-9 and TRBJ1-3, the full variable domain reads DTGVSQNPRHKITKRGQNVTFRCDPISEHNRLYWYRQTLGQGPEFLTYFQNEAQLEKSRLLSDRFSAERPKGSFSTLEIQRTEQGDSAMYLCASSFVNTIYFGEGSWLTVV.

The chain joins TRBV29-1 to TRBJ1-2; D is undetermined. Germline loops: CDR1 SQVTM, CDR2 ANQGSEA. The CDR3 totals 10 residues. V lost 7 bases and J 6 bases, leaving 9 bases between the germline ends. CDR3: CSALRDGYTF. CDR3 DNA sequence: TGCAGCGCACTCCGAGATGGCTACACCTTC.

The CDR3 spells CSATNRGTQYF. CDR3 in DNA: TGCAGTGCTACAAACAGGGGTACGCAGTATTTT. The chain employs TRBV20-1 and TRBJ2-3; TRBD1 aligns across 7 bases. CDR1 is DFQATT, CDR2 SNEGSKA, per germline (reference sequence). V was pared by 4 bases and J by 8 bases, with 3 bases of the junction left unmatched. The CDR3 has 11 residues.

The V call is TRBV14, the J call TRBJ2-7; weak D call: TRBD1 (6 bases). CDR1 and CDR2 from the germline V gene are SGHDN and FVKESK. With 1 base removed from V and 7 bases from J, the gap between germline ends came to 17 bases. This CDR3 contains 15 residues. This CDR3 reads CASSQVVQGQSEQYF. CDR3 coding DNA: TGTGCCAGCAGCCAAGTAGTCCAGGGGCAAAGTGAGCAGTACTTC.

The chain employs TRBV9 and TRBJ1-2; D may be TRBD1 (6 bases). Deletions cut 0 bases from V and 4 bases from J, with 10 bases between. The CDR3 length is 14 residues. The germline V gene has CDR1 SGDLS and CDR2 YYNGEE. The chain's CDR3 is CASSVAGGGYGYTF. In nucleotides, the CDR3 is TGTGCCAGCAGCGTAGCTGGGGGCGGCTATGGCTACACCTTC.

The rearrangement uses TRBV15 and TRBJ2-6; no clear D. The CDR3 is 16 residues long. Trimming took 5 bases from V and 0 from J, leaving 11 bases between them. Germline CDR1 and CDR2: LNHNV and YYDKDF (reference sequence). CDR3 loop: CATSPDRGSGANVLTF. The CDR3 nucleotides are TGTGCCACCAGCCCAGATCGCGGCTCTGGGGCCAACGTCCTGACTTTC.

The rearrangement joins TRBV11-2 to TRBJ2-5; TRBD2 matches 13 bases. V gave up 5 bases and J gave up 5 bases; unmatched junction bases: 2. Germline V gene data show CDR1 as SGHAT and CDR2 as FQNNGV. The CDR3 is 14 residues long. The chain's CDR3 is CASSATSGRETQYF. As DNA, the CDR3 is TGTGCCAGCAGCGCGACTAGCGGGAGGGAGACCCAGTACTTC.

This chain joins TRBV5-1 and TRBJ2-1, with D tentatively TRBD2 (7 bases). The CDR3 loop spans 14 amino acids. CDR1 is SGHRS and CDR2 is YFSETQ in the germline V gene. Trimming cost V 1 base and J 9 bases, with 14 bases left between them. CDR3 residues: CASSLLGGGGEQFF. In DNA, the CDR3 is TGCGCCAGCAGCTTGCTCGGGGGAGGGGGTGAGCAGTTCTTC.

The genes are TRBV19 and TRBJ1-1; D not certain. The CDR3 totals 12 residues. V lost 1 base to trimming and J lost 7 bases, with 7 bases between them. Germline V gene sequence: CDR1 LNHDA, CDR2 SQIVND (reference sequence). Here the CDR3 reads CASSIGGFEAFF. The CDR3 bases are TGTGCCAGTAGTATAGGAGGATTTGAAGCTTTCTTT.

A single count supports this clone. The CDR3 DNA follows: TGTGCCAGCAGTAGAGGACAGGGGAAGAGTACTGAAGCTTTCTTT. Its translation: CASSRGQGKSTEAFF. The V and J genes are TRBV5-4 and TRBJ1-1; 9 bases map to TRBD1. The CDR3 is 15 residues long. From germline, CDR1 is SGHNT and CDR2 YYREEE (reference sequence). With V trimmed by 5 bases and J by 5 bases, 10 bases remained unmatched.

This clone was detected once. The chain recombines TRBV12-5 with TRBJ2-7, with 9 bases lining up with TRBD2. The CDR3 has 16 amino acids. CDR1 is LGHNT, CDR2 FRNRAP, per germline. J gave up 2 bases and V 5 bases, and 10 bases lay outside the gene matches. Here the CDR3 reads CASGPRLAADAYEQYF. The CDR3 nucleotides read TGTGCTAGTGGTCCGAGACTAGCGGCGGACGCCTACGAGCAGTACTTC.

This clone was recorded only once. The chain carries TRBV15 and TRBJ1-2; no reliable D call. Germline V CDR1 and CDR2: LNHNV, YYDKDF (reference sequence). The V end lost 0 bases, the J end lost 1 base, and 6 bases lay between the germline ends. The CDR3 has 14 residues. Here the CDR3 reads CATSRDRVNYGYTF. The CDR3 DNA reads TGTGCCACCAGCAGAGACCGCGTTAACTATGGCTACACCTTC.

This clone was detected only a few times. V gene TRBV18 combines with J gene TRBJ2-1; TRBD2 aligns across 8 bases. Germline V gene sequence: CDR1 KGHSH, CDR2 LQKENI. The V and J ends lost 6 bases and 7 bases, in that order; junction bases with no gene match: 8. The CDR3 has 14 amino acids. CDR3 in amino acids: CASSPASGYNEQFF. CDR3 in DNA: TGTGCCAGCTCCCCGGCTAGCGGGTATAATGAGCAGTTCTTC.

V is TRBV7-2 and J is TRBJ2-5, with D perhaps TRBD1 (7 bases). CDR1 SGHTA and CDR2 FQGNSA come from the germline V gene. The V end lost 5 bases, the J end lost 3 bases, and 16 bases lay between the germline ends. The CDR3 runs to 15 residues. In nucleotides, the CDR3 is TGTGCCAGCAGCCTCCTTCGCGGGACAGAAGAGACCCAGTACTTC. It encodes CASSLLRGTEETQYF.